Listed below are T cell receptor beta chains from one sample, sequenced in a study of early T cells in non-severe SARS-CoV-2 infection. TCRdb re-derived calls from the 5' RACE reads in MiXCR, one entry per CDR3 protein. Among some 30,000 distinct CDR3 sequences, roughly 6.6% were seen once, and the ten largest hold about two fifths. Sequenced: whole blood. These receptors originate from an adult who was a healthcare worker with PCR-confirmed SARS-CoV-2 infection or an uninfected control (not recorded which). The CDR3 runs from the conserved cysteine through the conserved F or W. A D gene is named only where the DNA matches it firmly. Rows give clone size only sometimes, using once, few, many, or a class for an expanded clone.

CAISPGDSRSYEQYF,TGTGCCATCAGCCCCGGGGACTCCCGCTCCTACGAGCAGTACTTC,-,many,TRBJ2-7,TRBV10-3
CASSLMTTNYNEQFF,TGTGCCAGCAGCTTGATGACTACAAACTACAATGAGCAGTTCTTC,-,many,TRBJ2-1,TRBV5-4
CASSQDMGLALKMKTNEQFF,TGTGCCAGCAGCCAAGATATGGGACTAGCGTTGAAGATGAAAACCAATGAGCAGTTCTTC,TRBD2,many,TRBJ2-1,TRBV4-2
CASSQDPGEAEAFF,TGTGCCAGCAGCCAAGATCCCGGGGAGGCTGAAGCTTTCTTT,-,many,TRBJ1-1,TRBV3-1
CASSRSSGITDTQYF,TGTGCCAGCAGCCGAAGTAGCGGGATAACAGATACGCAGTATTTT,TRBD2,-,TRBJ2-3,TRBV4-2
CASRKRTTNEKLFF,TGTGCCAGCAGAAAAAGAACAACTAATGAAAAACTGTTTTTT,-,many,TRBJ1-4,TRBV6-5
CASTPQGARHSPLHF,TGTGCCAGCACCCCACAGGGGGCTCGTCATTCACCCCTCCACTTT,TRBD1,few,TRBJ1-6,TRBV27
CASSLTGTGIVNTEAFF,TGTGCCAGCAGCCTGACCGGGACAGGGATCGTGAACACTGAAGCTTTCTTT,TRBD1,many,TRBJ1-1,TRBV5-5
CASSIGFGGSSSYEQYF,TGTGCCAGTAGTATAGGATTTGGCGGGAGTTCGTCCTACGAGCAGTACTTC,TRBD2,-,TRBJ2-7,TRBV19
CASSLAGRMNTGELFF,TGTGCCAGCAGTTTAGCGGGACGGATGAACACCGGGGAGCTGTTTTTT,-,many,TRBJ2-2,TRBV28
CASSQEGQAGGNEQFF,TGTGCCAGCAGCCAAGAAGGTCAAGCGGGAGGCAATGAGCAGTTCTTC,TRBD2,many,TRBJ2-1,TRBV3-1
CASSSPVRDEQFF,TGTGCCAGCAGTTCCCCCGTCCGGGATGAGCAGTTCTTC,-,many,TRBJ2-1,TRBV27
CASSQGGRATEAFF,TGTGCCAGCAGTCAGGGGGGGCGAGCCACTGAAGCTTTCTTT,TRBD1,few,TRBJ1-1,TRBV6-2/TRBV6-3
CASNPLGDSNMSTF,TGTGCCAGCAACCCTCTGGGGGACAGTAACATGAGCACCTTC,TRBD1,-,TRBJ1-2,TRBV6-1
CASSYSDYNYNEQFF,TGTGCCAGCAGTTATTCGGACTATAACTACAATGAGCAGTTCTTC,-,many,TRBJ2-1,TRBV6-5
CASSLFAGQETQYF,TGTGCTAGCAGCTTATTCGCGGGACAAGAGACCCAGTACTTC,-,few,TRBJ2-5,TRBV7-7
CAGWTSGPYEQYF,TGTGCCGGGTGGACTAGCGGACCCTACGAGCAGTACTTC,TRBD2,few,TRBJ2-7,TRBV30
CAISGVISEQYF,TGTGCCATTAGTGGGGTAATCAGCGAGCAGTACTTC,-,many,TRBJ2-7,TRBV10-3
CAAHPRNAGELFF,TGTGCCGCCCACCCCAGGAACGCCGGGGAGCTGTTTTTT,-,-,TRBJ2-2,TRBV30
CASQSSGANVLTF,TGTGCCAGCCAAAGCTCTGGGGCCAACGTCCTGACTTTC,-,many,TRBJ2-6,TRBV12-3/TRBV12-4
CASSLRTGRETQYF,TGTGCCAGCAGCTTAAGGACAGGGAGAGAGACCCAGTACTTC,TRBD1,-,TRBJ2-5,TRBV7-6
CASLAGSSYEQYF,TGCGCCAGCCTAGCGGGGAGCTCCTACGAGCAGTACTTC,TRBD2,many,TRBJ2-7,TRBV10-2
CASSYFLLAGELETQYF,TGTGCCAGCAGTTACTTCCTACTAGCGGGAGAATTGGAGACCCAGTACTTC,TRBD2,many,TRBJ2-5,TRBV6-2/TRBV6-3
CASSLTASNTEAFF,TGTGCCAGTAGTCTGACAGCATCGAACACTGAAGCTTTCTTT,-,few,TRBJ1-1,TRBV19
CASSPSLTTDTQYF,TGCGCCAGCAGCCCCTCCCTGACAACAGATACGCAGTATTTT,-,-,TRBJ2-3,TRBV5-1
CASSPGQRNTEAFF,TGTGCCAGCAGCCCCGGACAGAGGAACACTGAAGCTTTCTTT,-,-,TRBJ1-1,TRBV9
CAWSIVGQIIEAFF,TGTGCCTGGAGTATCGTAGGACAGATTATAGAAGCTTTCTTT,-,many,TRBJ1-1,TRBV30
CASSPGSEDTIYF,TGTGCCAGCAGTCCGGGGTCCGAGGACACCATATATTTT,-,many,TRBJ1-3,TRBV6-5
CSAIDRETSTDTQYF,TGCAGTGCTATCGACAGGGAAACTTCCACAGATACGCAGTATTTT,TRBD1,-,TRBJ2-3,TRBV20-1
CASSQGAKNYNEQFF,TGTGCCAGCAGCCAAGGGGCTAAAAATTACAATGAGCAGTTCTTC,-,many,TRBJ2-1,TRBV4-2
CSALRGGQTQYF,TGCAGTGCCTTGAGGGGGGGCCAGACCCAGTACTTC,-,many,TRBJ2-5,TRBV20-1
CASSVRTGDEKLFF,TGTGCCAGCAGTGTAAGGACAGGGGATGAAAAACTGTTTTTT,TRBD1,few,TRBJ1-4,TRBV2
CASSVEGRPTDTQYF,TGTGCCAGCAGCGTAGAAGGTAGGCCCACAGATACGCAGTATTTT,-,-,TRBJ2-3,TRBV9
CASSFRGGPYTQYF,TGTGCCAGCAGCTTTAGGGGAGGTCCTTATACGCAGTATTTT,-,-,TRBJ2-3,TRBV11-2
CASSQFDRAGNTIYF,TGTGCCAGCAGCCAGTTCGACAGGGCTGGAAACACCATATATTTT,TRBD1,many,TRBJ1-3,TRBV5-4
CASSPQGANEQFF,TGTGCCAGCTCACCCCAGGGGGCAAATGAGCAGTTCTTC,TRBD1,few,TRBJ2-1,TRBV18
CASSLATAGELFF,TGTGCCAGCAGCTTGGCGACAGCCGGGGAGCTGTTTTTT,-,-,TRBJ2-2,TRBV7-3
CASSVPGQPSSYEQYF,TGTGCCAGTAGTGTCCCGGGACAGCCGAGCTCCTACGAGCAGTACTTC,TRBD1,many,TRBJ2-7,TRBV19
CASSPAAGGDTEAFF,TGTGCCAGCAGTCCCGCGGCCGGCGGGGACACTGAAGCTTTCTTT,-,many,TRBJ1-1,TRBV27
CASSGSSGEKLFF,TGTGCCAGCAGCGGATCCAGCGGTGAAAAACTGTTTTTT,-,-,TRBJ1-4,TRBV7-8
CASSFTGGRASYEQYF,TGTGCCAGCAGTTTTACAGGGGGTAGAGCATCCTACGAGCAGTACTTC,TRBD1,-,TRBJ2-7,TRBV7-9
CASSLGLGNEQYF,TGTGCCAGCAGCTTGGGACTAGGTAACGAGCAGTACTTC,TRBD2,-,TRBJ2-7,TRBV7-2
CASSLTASEQYF,TGTGCCAGCAGCCTTACAGCGAGTGAGCAGTACTTC,-,many,TRBJ2-7,TRBV7-9
CSARAGTSNTGELFF,TGCAGCGCTCGAGCCGGGACATCGAACACCGGGGAGCTGTTTTTT,-,-,TRBJ2-2,TRBV29-1
CASSLGGLGYTF,TGTGCCAGCAGCTTAGGGGGATTGGGCTACACCTTC,-,-,TRBJ1-2,TRBV13
CASSSRGAEPGKPQHF,TGTGCCAGCAGTTCGCGGGGAGCGGAGCCCGGCAAGCCCCAGCATTTT,-,-,TRBJ1-5,TRBV6-2/TRBV6-3
CASSQTGTATDTQYF,TGTGCCAGCAGCCAAACGGGGACAGCCACAGATACGCAGTATTTT,TRBD1,many,TRBJ2-3,TRBV11-2
CASSPSLTDTQYF,TGTGCCAGCTCACCAAGTCTTACAGATACGCAGTATTTT,-,many,TRBJ2-3,TRBV18
CASSSTSGSVEQYF,TGTGCCAGCAGCTCGACTAGCGGAAGTGTCGAGCAGTACTTC,TRBD2,many,TRBJ2-7,TRBV6-5
CASSGDVAIGELFF,TGCGCCAGCAGCGGGGACGTCGCCATAGGGGAGCTGTTTTTT,-,-,TRBJ2-2,TRBV5-1
CASSTDRRNQPQHF,TGTGCCAGCAGCACTGACAGGCGGAATCAGCCCCAGCATTTT,-,many,TRBJ1-5,TRBV3-1
CSAGMNSGNTIYF,TGCAGTGCTGGGATGAACTCTGGAAACACCATATATTTT,-,many,TRBJ1-3,TRBV20-1